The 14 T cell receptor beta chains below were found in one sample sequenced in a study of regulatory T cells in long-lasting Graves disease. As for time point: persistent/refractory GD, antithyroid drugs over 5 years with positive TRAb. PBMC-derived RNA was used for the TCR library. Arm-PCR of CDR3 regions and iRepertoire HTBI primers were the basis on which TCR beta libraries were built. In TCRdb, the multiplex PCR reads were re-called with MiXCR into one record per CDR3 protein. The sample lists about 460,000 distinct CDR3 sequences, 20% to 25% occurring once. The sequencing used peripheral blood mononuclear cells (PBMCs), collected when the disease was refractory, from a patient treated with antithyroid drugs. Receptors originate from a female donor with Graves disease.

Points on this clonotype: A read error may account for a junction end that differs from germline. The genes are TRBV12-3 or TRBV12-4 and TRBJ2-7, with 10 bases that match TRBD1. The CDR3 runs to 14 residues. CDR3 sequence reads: CASSTGTGAYGQYF. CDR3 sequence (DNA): TGTGCCAGCAGTACCGGGACAGGGGCCTACGGGCAGTACTTC.

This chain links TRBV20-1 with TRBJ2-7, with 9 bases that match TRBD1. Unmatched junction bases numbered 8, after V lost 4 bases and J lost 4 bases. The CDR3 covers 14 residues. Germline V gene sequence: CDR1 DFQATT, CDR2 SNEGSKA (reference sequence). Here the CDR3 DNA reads TGCAGTGCTAATGCCGGACAGGGGCCATACGAGCAGTACTTC. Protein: CSANAGQGPYEQYF.

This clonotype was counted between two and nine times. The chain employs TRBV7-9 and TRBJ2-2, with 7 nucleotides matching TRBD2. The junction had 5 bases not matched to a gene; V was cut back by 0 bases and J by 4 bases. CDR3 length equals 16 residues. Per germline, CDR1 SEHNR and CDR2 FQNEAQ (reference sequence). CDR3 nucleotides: TGTGCCAGCAGCTTAGCGGGAGGGCCGAGCACCGGGGAGCTGTTTTTT. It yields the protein CASSLAGGPSTGELFF.

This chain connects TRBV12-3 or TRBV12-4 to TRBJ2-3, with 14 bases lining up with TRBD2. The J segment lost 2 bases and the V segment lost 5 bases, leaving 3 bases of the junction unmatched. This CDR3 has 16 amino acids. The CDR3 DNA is TGTGCCAGCAGTCCGGGACTAGCGGGGGACACAGATACGCAGTATTTT. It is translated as CASSPGLAGDTDTQYF.

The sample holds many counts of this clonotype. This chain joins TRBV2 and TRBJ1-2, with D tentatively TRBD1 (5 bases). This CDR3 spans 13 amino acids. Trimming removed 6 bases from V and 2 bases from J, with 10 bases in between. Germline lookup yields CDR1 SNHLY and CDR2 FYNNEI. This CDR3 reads CASSRGDNYGYTF. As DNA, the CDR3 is TGTGCCAGCAGCCGGGGGGACAACTATGGCTACACCTTC.

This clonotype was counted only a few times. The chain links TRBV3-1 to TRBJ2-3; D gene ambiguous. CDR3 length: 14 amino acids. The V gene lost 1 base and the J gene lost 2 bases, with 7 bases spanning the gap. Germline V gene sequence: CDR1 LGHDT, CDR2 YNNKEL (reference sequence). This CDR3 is CASSQVDNTDTQYF. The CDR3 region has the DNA TGTGCCAGCAGCCAAGTAGACAACACAGATACGCAGTATTTT.

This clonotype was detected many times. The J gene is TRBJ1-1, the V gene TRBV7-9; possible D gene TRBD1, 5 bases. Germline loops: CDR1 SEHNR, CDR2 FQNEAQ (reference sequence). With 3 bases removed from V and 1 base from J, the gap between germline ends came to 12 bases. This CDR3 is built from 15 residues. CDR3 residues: CASSFDRSGNTEAFF. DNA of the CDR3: TGTGCCAGCAGCTTCGACAGATCTGGGAACACTGAAGCTTTCTTT.

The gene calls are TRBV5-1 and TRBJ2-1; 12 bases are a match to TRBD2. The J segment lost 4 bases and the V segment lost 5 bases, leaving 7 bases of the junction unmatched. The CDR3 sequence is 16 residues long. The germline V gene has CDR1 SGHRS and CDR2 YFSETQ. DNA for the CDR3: TGCGCCAGCAGTTCTAGCGGGGGGGCGACGTACAATGAGCAGTTCTTC. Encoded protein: CASSSSGGATYNEQFF.

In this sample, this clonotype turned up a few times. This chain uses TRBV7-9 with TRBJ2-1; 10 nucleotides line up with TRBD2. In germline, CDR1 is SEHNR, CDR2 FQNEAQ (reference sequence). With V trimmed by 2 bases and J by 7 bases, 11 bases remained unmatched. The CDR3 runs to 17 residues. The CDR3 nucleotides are TGTGCCAGCAGCTTAAATGGCCCAGCGGGAGGGCGGAATGAGCAGTTCTTC. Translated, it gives CASSLNGPAGGRNEQFF.

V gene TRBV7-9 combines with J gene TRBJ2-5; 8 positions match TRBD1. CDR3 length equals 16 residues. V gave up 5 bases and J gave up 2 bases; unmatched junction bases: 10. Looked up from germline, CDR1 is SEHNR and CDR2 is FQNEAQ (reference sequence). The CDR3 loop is CASSDSPGGRQETQYF. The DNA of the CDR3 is TGTGCCAGCAGCGATAGCCCAGGGGGCCGGCAAGAGACCCAGTACTTC.

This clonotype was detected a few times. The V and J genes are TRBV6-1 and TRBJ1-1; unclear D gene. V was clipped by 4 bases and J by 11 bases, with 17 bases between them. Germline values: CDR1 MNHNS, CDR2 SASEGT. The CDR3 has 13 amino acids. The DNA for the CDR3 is TGTGCCAGCAGTGTAAAGACGGGGTGGAGGGCTTTCTTT. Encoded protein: CASSVKTGWRAFF.

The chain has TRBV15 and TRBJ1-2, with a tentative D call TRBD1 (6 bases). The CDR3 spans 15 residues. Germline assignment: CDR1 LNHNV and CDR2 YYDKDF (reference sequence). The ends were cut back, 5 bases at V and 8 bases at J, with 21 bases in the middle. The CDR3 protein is CATSLRDRRRIGYTF. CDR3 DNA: TGTGCCACCAGCTTACGTGACAGGCGGCGTATCGGCTACACCTTC.

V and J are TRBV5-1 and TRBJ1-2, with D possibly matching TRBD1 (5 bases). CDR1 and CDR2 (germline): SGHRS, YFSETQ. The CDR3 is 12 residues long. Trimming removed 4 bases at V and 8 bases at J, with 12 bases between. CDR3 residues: CASSPGGGGYTF. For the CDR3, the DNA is TGCGCCAGCAGCCCTGGTGGGGGAGGCTACACCTTC.

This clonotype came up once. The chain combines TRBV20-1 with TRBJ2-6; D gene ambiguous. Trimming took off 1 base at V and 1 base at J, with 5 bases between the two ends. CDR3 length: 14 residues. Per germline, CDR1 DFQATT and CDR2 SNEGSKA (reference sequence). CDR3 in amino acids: CSARAGSGANVLTF. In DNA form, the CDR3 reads TGCAGTGCTAGAGCAGGATCTGGGGCCAACGTCCTGACTTTC.